This TCR beta chain was profiled in a study of blood T cell repertoires in COVID-19. Using immunoSEQ multiplex PCR, the repertoire was profiled, and TCRdb retains in-frame clones only, with some absent. The table records 250,000 to 300,000 clones, 70% to 90% of them present only once. Per germline, CDR1 MNHEY and CDR2 SMNVEV (reference sequence). The CDR3 is made up of 14 amino acids. Germline trimming cut 6 bases from V and 13 bases from J; bases unmatched to any gene: 12. This TCR was sampled from a man aged 18 to 35 with active or convalescent COVID-19. Material: peripheral blood. The V and J genes are TRBV27 and TRBJ1-6; 7 bases map to TRBD1. CDR3 sequence: CASRSGGVISPLHF. The CDR3 DNA is TGTGCCAGCAGATCAGGGGGAGTGATTTCGCCCCTCCACTTT.